What follows are 7 T cell receptor beta chains derived from one specimen sequenced in a study of blood T cell repertoires in COVID-19. TCRdb keeps only in-frame clones here, not all; method: immunoSEQ multiplex PCR. Of approximately 170,000 clones listed, more than 60% are singletons. Sequencing was done on a sample of peripheral blood. Receptors were obtained from a woman aged 50 to 60 with acute or convalescent COVID-19.

The rearrangement joins TRBV10-2 to TRBJ2-3; no firm D call. Trimming stripped 8 bases from V and 2 bases from J, with 11 bases between. CDR1 is WSHSY and CDR2 is SAAADI in the germline V gene. This CDR3 region has 13 residues. CDR3 DNA sequence: TGCGCCAGCCGGATGGGCGTCACAGATACGCAGTATTTT. It is translated as CASRMGVTDTQYF.

The V and J genes are TRBV30 and TRBJ1-5, with 9 nucleotides matching TRBD1. CDR3 length: 14 amino acids. The germline CDR1 and CDR2 sequences are GTSNPN and SVGIG (reference sequence). This CDR3 is CAFAGTGNGQPQHF. The CDR3 region has the DNA TGTGCTTTCGCCGGGACAGGGAACGGTCAGCCCCAGCATTTT. Filled out from reference TRBV30 and TRBJ1-5, the complete variable domain reads SQTIHQWPATLVQPVGSPLSLECTVEGTSNPNLYWYRQAAGRGLQLLFYSVGIGQISSEVPQNLSASRPQDRQFILSSKKLLLSDSGFYLCAFAGTGNGQPQHFGDGTRLSIL.

This sequence joins TRBV5-5 and TRBJ1-1, with D uncertain. The length of the CDR3 is 13 residues. The V end lost 5 bases, the J end lost 11 bases, and 19 bases lay between the germline ends. The germline CDR1 and CDR2 sequences are SGHKS and YYEKEE (reference sequence). CDR3 sequence: CASRPYPGELAFF. The CDR3 region has the DNA TGTGCCAGCAGACCCTACCCGGGAGAGTTGGCTTTCTTT.

The chain is built from TRBV7-2 and TRBJ1-1, with TRBD1 matching 7 bases. V lost 5 bases and J lost 0; bases outside the gene matches: 3. The CDR3 sequence is 14 residues long. CDR1 is SGHTA and CDR2 is FQGNSA in the germline V gene. The CDR3 DNA follows: TGTGCCAGCAGCCCGACAGGGTTGAACACTGAAGCTTTCTTT. This gives the protein CASSPTGLNTEAFF.

The chain recombines TRBV19 with TRBJ1-1, with 9 bases lining up with TRBD1. V shed 5 bases and J 4 bases; nucleotides not matched to a gene: 8. There are 15 residues in the CDR3. The V gene's germline CDR1 is LNHDA and CDR2 SQIVND (reference sequence). The CDR3 DNA reads as TGTGCCAGTAGTGAAGGCGGGACAGGGTCCACTGAAGCTTTCTTT. It codes for CASSEGGTGSTEAFF.

The chain uses TRBV4-1 and TRBJ1-1, with TRBD1 matching over 9 bases. The CDR3 covers 15 residues. The V and J ends lost 1 base and 4 bases, in that order; junction bases with no gene match: 4. Per germline, CDR1 MGHRA and CDR2 YSYEKL. The DNA for the CDR3 is TGCGCCAGCAGCCAAGGGGACAGGGATGTCACTGAAGCTTTCTTT. This sequence encodes CASSQGDRDVTEAFF.

The chain carries TRBV15 and TRBJ1-5, with TRBD1 as a possible D gene (5 bases). The CDR3 consists of 15 residues. Germline CDR1 LNHNV, CDR2 YYDKDF (reference sequence). V lost 3 bases, J lost 5 bases, and 14 bases lay in between. CDR3 sequence (DNA): TGTGCCACCAGCAGGTCGGACACTACTCATCAGCCCCAGCATTTT. This gives the protein CATSRSDTTHQPQHF.